The rows below give T cell receptor beta chains drawn from one sample of a study of blood T cells in healthy people across ages. TCRdb called the 5' RACE reads again in MiXCR, with one record for every CDR3 protein. The table has roughly 700,000 distinct CDR3 sequences, around 45% seen once; the top ten hold about a third. Sequences were obtained from blood. These TCRs come from a woman in her fifties or sixties in good health. CDR3s include the opening cysteine and the closing phenylalanine or tryptophan. D genes are given only for firm matches.

TRBV7-2	TRBD2	TRBJ2-5	18	CASSLEGRASGSMETQYF
TRBV20-1	TRBD1	TRBJ1-2	17	CSPLPLPGQNNLDGYTF
TRBV11-2	.	TRBJ2-1	14	CASSFGGDNNEQFF
TRBV7-9	.	TRBJ2-3	14	CASSLFPKIDTQYF
TRBV20-1	.	TRBJ1-5	16	CSAREATAGINQPQHF
TRBV7-2	.	TRBJ2-7	12	CASAGLSYEQYF
TRBV10-3	TRBD1	.	15	CAISEPGGAGETQYF
TRBV5-1	.	TRBJ2-1	13	CASSLGGANEQFF
TRBV7-8	TRBD2	TRBJ2-1	12	CASSFREGEQFF
TRBV7-9	TRBD1	TRBJ2-7	14	CASSLDGTGGEQYF
TRBV20-1	.	TRBJ2-3	15	CSARDLGTRPDTQYF
TRBV20-1	.	TRBJ2-3	11	CSATERDTQYF
TRBV29-1	TRBD2	.	13	CSVGSSGYNEQYF
TRBV4-3	TRBD1	TRBJ2-1	15	CASSPQIDRANEQFF
TRBV20-1	.	TRBJ2-3	16	CSARDRLAAHFYTQYF
TRBV9	.	TRBJ2-1	15	CASSVVGVSYNEQFF
TRBV6-5	.	TRBJ2-7	16	CASSYSTVSSSYEQYF
TRBV7-9	.	TRBJ2-3	15	CASKKPGVVTDTQYF
TRBV20-1	TRBD1	TRBJ1-5	17	CSARAGTGTYSNQPQHF
TRBV5-1	.	TRBJ2-3	15	CASSLGTTSTDTQYF
TRBV20-1	.	TRBJ2-1	11	CSAHKSYEQFF
TRBV29-1	TRBD2	TRBJ2-3	14	CSVGGGRDTDTQYF
TRBV6-1	TRBD1	TRBJ1-2	17	CASSEGVGKTGTYGYTF
TRBV7-2	.	TRBJ1-2	15	CASSFPGGRVYGYTF
TRBV6-2/TRBV6-3	.	TRBJ1-2	13	CASELGGGYGYTF
TRBV7-9	.	TRBJ2-5	16	CASSPQLGPYQETQYF
TRBV20-1	.	TRBJ2-7	15	CSASRTVAETYEQYF
TRBV7-2	TRBD2	TRBJ2-5	17	CASSLVGTSGSRNEQYF
TRBV6-2/TRBV6-3	TRBD1	TRBJ1-2	13	CASTPTGNYGYTF
TRBV7-2	TRBD1	TRBJ2-2	16	CASSLGQGGRTGELFF
TRBV5-6	.	TRBJ1-1	14	CASSLARRDTEAFF
TRBV5-1	.	TRBJ2-1	12	CASSLMVNEQFF
TRBV30	TRBD2	TRBJ2-5	13	CAWSASGEETQYF
TRBV6-5	.	TRBJ2-7	15	CASRRAGQLIYEQYF
TRBV6-2/TRBV6-3	.	TRBJ2-3	12	CASSYPPDTQYF
TRBV5-1	.	TRBJ2-1	14	CASSFEGFINEQFF
TRBV20-1	.	TRBJ2-3	15	CSARDLPGVGNTQYF
TRBV20-1	.	TRBJ1-6	17	CSASLGGRAAYNSPLHF
TRBV20-1	.	TRBJ2-7	15	CSARDPRGGSYEQYF
TRBV7-3	.	TRBJ2-2	13	CASSMRGTGELFF
TRBV29-1	.	TRBJ2-5	13	CSVEELGGGEQYF
TRBV3-1	TRBD1	TRBJ2-7	16	CASSLRTGNSYNEQYF
TRBV9	TRBD2	TRBJ2-7	15	CASSPTSGDYNEQYF
TRBV20-1	TRBD2	TRBJ2-1	13	CSARKREGGEQFF
TRBV27	.	TRBJ1-5	15	CASSLWGTNNQPQHF
TRBV7-2	.	TRBJ1-1	13	CASSSTVDTEAFF
TRBV10-3	TRBD2	TRBJ2-1	15	CAISPPSGRQREQFF
TRBV11-2	.	TRBJ1-6	15	CASSFVATENSPLHF
TRBV20-1	.	TRBJ1-1	13	CSPLKILNTEAFF
TRBV9	TRBD1	TRBJ1-4	16	CASSLTSTGVGEELFF
TRBV6-1	.	TRBJ2-5	16	CASSGRVGIQQETQYF
TRBV20-1	.	TRBJ2-3	14	CSATGPLRSDTQYF
TRBV7-2	TRBD2	TRBJ2-5	15	CARGAISGRSGEQYF
TRBV3-1	TRBD2	TRBJ2-2	16	CASIAAASGNTGELFF
TRBV5-5	.	TRBJ2-1	15	CASRLQLSSYNEQFF